One sample yielded the 23 T cell receptor beta chains listed below, sequenced in a study of sequential checkpoint blockade in melanoma. Treatment: randomized to nivolumab then ipilimumab (arm A) or the reverse (arm B). Sequencing used immunoSEQ multiplex PCR; TCRdb keeps in-frame clones, though not all of them. The sample shows roughly 13,000 clones, approximately 52% of them seen only once. The material was CD8+ T cells sorted from blood (inferred from file names), obtained from a patient given nivolumab and ipilimumab in sequence. The receptors were sampled from a human donor with melanoma.

This clone has a handful of counts. The chain joins TRBV27 to TRBJ2-1; D is uncertain. Per the germline V gene, CDR1 is MNHEY and CDR2 is SMNVEV (reference sequence). Trimming shortened V by 4 bases and J by 9 bases, and 22 bases separated the two germline ends. The CDR3 runs to 16 residues. In DNA form, the CDR3 reads TGTGCCAGCAGTTCTCCTTTGACGGTTAGAGGCAGTGAGCAGTTCTTC. Its protein is CASSSPLTVRGSEQFF.

V is TRBV21-1 and J is TRBJ1-1. TRBV21-1 is reported as a pseudogene. The CDR3 extends over 16 amino acids. The CDR3 sequence is CASSKNSEYQNTEAFF. CDR3 in DNA: TGTGCCAGCAGCAAAAATAGCGAGTATCAGAACACTGAAGCTTTCTTT.

There are a few counts of this clone. The V call is TRBV6-5, the J call TRBJ2-7, with 8 positions matching TRBD1. This CDR3 region has 15 residues. Germline V lookup: CDR1 MNHEY, CDR2 SVGAGI. V shed 4 bases, J shed 4 bases, and the junction held 9 bases outside the gene matches. The CDR3 coding sequence is TGTGCCAGCAGTTCCCCCGGGACAGGTGATTACGAGCAGTACTTC. Amino acids: CASSSPGTGDYEQYF.

The chain couples TRBV4-2 to TRBJ2-3; D is perhaps TRBD1 (6 bases). The CDR3 is 15 amino acids. In germline, CDR1 is LGHNA, CDR2 YNFKEQ. With 2 bases removed from V and 2 bases from J, the gap between germline ends came to 11 bases. CDR3 protein: CASSQYGQNTDTQYF. For the CDR3, the DNA is TGTGCCAGCAGCCAATACGGACAGAACACAGATACGCAGTATTTT.

The rearrangement joins TRBV27 to TRBJ2-7; D unclear. Germline-derived CDR1 and CDR2 are MNHEY and SMNVEV (reference sequence). The CDR3 totals 14 residues. The ends were cut back, 2 bases at V and 0 bases at J, with 8 bases in the middle. The CDR3 is CASSLAPSSYEQYF. CDR3 DNA sequence: TGTGCCAGCAGTTTAGCACCGAGCTCCTACGAGCAGTACTTC.

Only a few counts were recorded for this clone. The chain combines TRBV7-8 with TRBJ2-7, with TRBD2 identical over 12 bases. The germline CDR1 and CDR2 sequences are SGHVS and FQNEAQ. V gave up 3 bases and J gave up 5 bases; unmatched junction bases: 23. CDR3 length: 21 amino acids. The CDR3 DNA sequence: TGTGCCAGCAGCTTCCCCCGGGACATCCACCTGACTAGCGGGAGCGTGGACGAGCAGTACTTC. This translates into CASSFPRDIHLTSGSVDEQYF.

The J gene is TRBJ1-2, the V gene TRBV5-1; D might be TRBD1 (6 bases). The V gene's germline CDR1 is SGHRS and CDR2 YFSETQ. This CDR3 contains 14 residues. V was clipped by 2 bases and J by 5 bases, with 13 bases between them. The CDR3 DNA reads TGCGCCAGCAGCTTACCGGACAGTGGGTATGGCTACACCTTC. Protein product: CASSLPDSGYGYTF. The full variable domain, rest sourced from reference TRBV5-1 and TRBJ1-2, is KAGVTQTPRYLIKTRGQQVTLSCSPISGHRSVSWYQQTPGQGLQFLFEYFSETQRNKGNFPGRFSGRQFSNSRSEMNVSTLELGDSALYLCASSLPDSGYGYTFGSGTRLTVV.

The chain joins TRBV7-8 to TRBJ2-1, with D possibly matching TRBD2 (5 bases). The CDR3 consists of 15 residues. The germline gives CDR1 SGHVS, CDR2 FQNEAQ. V lost 1 base to trimming and J lost 0 bases, with 7 bases between them. The DNA for the CDR3 is TGTGCCAGCAGCTTAGTAGGGAGCTCCTACAATGAGCAGTTCTTC. It encodes CASSLVGSSYNEQFF.

The gene calls are TRBV6-1 and TRBJ2-3; 8 bases are shared with TRBD2. This CDR3 is 15 amino acids long. The junction had 3 bases not matched to a gene; V was cut back by 0 bases and J by 4 bases. Germline loops: CDR1 MNHNS, CDR2 SASEGT. DNA for the CDR3: TGTGCCAGCAGTGAAGCTGCGGGGGGACCAGATACGCAGTATTTT. Translation gives CASSEAAGGPDTQYF.

This chain joins TRBV28 and TRBJ2-3, with 7 positions matching TRBD1. The CDR3 is made up of 17 amino acids. The V gene end was trimmed by 1 base and the J gene end by 0 bases; junction bases not matched to a gene: 7. CDR1 and CDR2 (germline): MDHEN, SYDVKM. DNA for the CDR3: TGTGCCAGCAGTTTATTATCAGGGGGTGCTAGCACAGATACGCAGTATTTT. Translated: CASSLLSGGASTDTQYF.

The V gene is TRBV5-1, the J gene TRBJ2-5; 10 bases map to TRBD2. The CDR3 consists of 14 residues. The junction had 5 bases not matched to a gene; V was cut back by 4 bases and J by 5 bases. Germline V gene data show CDR1 as SGHRS and CDR2 as YFSETQ. CDR3 DNA sequence: TGCGCCAGCAGCCCCGGGACTAGCGTGGAGACCCAGTACTTC. Translated, it gives CASSPGTSVETQYF.

The gene calls are TRBV9 and TRBJ1-1; D ambiguous. This CDR3 is 15 amino acids long. The germline CDR1 and CDR2 sequences are SGDLS and YYNGEE. V lost 5 bases and J lost 3, with 17 bases in between. The CDR3 DNA is TGTGCCAGCAGAGACCCAGGAGGAGGGTACACTGAAGCTTTCTTT. The encoded protein is CASRDPGGGYTEAFF.

The CDR3 here is CASSERLAGSYEQYF. The CDR3 DNA reads as TGTGCCAGCAGTGAAAGGCTAGCGGGGTCCTACGAGCAGTACTTC. The chain joins TRBV6-1 to TRBJ2-7; 9 nucleotides agree with TRBD2. The CDR3 extends over 15 amino acids. The V and J ends lost 2 bases and 1 base, in that order; junction bases with no gene match: 3. Germline CDR1 MNHNS, CDR2 SASEGT.

This chain uses TRBV7-2 with TRBJ1-5, with D possibly TRBD1 on 5 matching bases. V was pared by 10 bases and J by 0 bases, with 10 bases between. CDR1 and CDR2 from the germline V gene are SGHTA and FQGNSA. This CDR3 has 13 residues. The CDR3 DNA sequence: TGTGCCACCCAGGGCGATAGCAATCAGCCCCAGCATTTT. Translating it yields CATQGDSNQPQHF.

This clone occurred a few times. J is TRBJ2-1 and V is TRBV10-3, with D unresolved. Trimming removed 6 bases from V and 8 bases from J, with 11 bases in between. Germline V CDR1 and CDR2: ENHRY, SYGVKD. The CDR3 extends over 12 amino acids. As DNA, the CDR3 is TGTGCCATCAGCGCCGAATGGCATGAGCAGTTCTTC. Its protein is CAISAEWHEQFF.

This chain connects TRBV6-5 to TRBJ2-1, with 14 bases matching TRBD2. This CDR3 has 15 residues. Germline V gene lookup returns CDR1 MNHEY and CDR2 SVGAGI. V shed 5 bases, J shed 7 bases, and the junction held 4 bases outside the gene matches. This CDR3 is CASSVGTSGRNEQFF. CDR3 coding DNA: TGTGCCAGCAGTGTCGGGACTAGCGGGAGAAATGAGCAGTTCTTC.

The table lists this clone with a few counts. J is TRBJ2-2 and V is TRBV7-6; tentatively, D is TRBD1 (7 bases). The CDR3 spans 17 residues. Trimming took 2 bases from V and 1 from J, leaving 14 bases between them. Germline V gene sequence: CDR1 SGHVS, CDR2 FNYEAQ. The CDR3: CASSLITQGGNTGELFF. In nucleotides, the CDR3 is TGTGCCAGCAGCTTAATTACCCAGGGGGGGAACACCGGGGAGCTGTTTTTT.

The DNA for the CDR3 is TGTGCCAGCAGTGGGGGGGGAGCCGGGGAGCTGTTTTTT. This translates into CASSGGGAGELFF. V usage is TRBV2 and J usage is TRBJ2-2; 7 nucleotides line up with TRBD2. V lost 4 bases, J lost 6 bases, and 2 bases stayed unmatched. The CDR3 has 13 amino acids. CDR1 and CDR2 (germline): SNHLY, FYNNEI.

The rearrangement links TRBV27 to TRBJ2-3, with a tentative D call TRBD2 (6 bases). In germline, CDR1 is MNHEY, CDR2 SMNVEV (reference sequence). The CDR3 has 16 amino acids. V lost 5 bases and J lost 0, with 15 bases in between. This chain's CDR3 is CASSQRGAGSTDTQYF. The CDR3 coding sequence is TGTGCCAGCAGTCAAAGGGGAGCGGGCAGCACAGATACGCAGTATTTT.

By proportion, this clone is medium-sized. The J gene is TRBJ1-3, the V gene TRBV4-1; 7 bases align to TRBD1. V lost 4 bases to trimming and J lost 0 bases; unmatched junction nucleotides: 3. Germline CDR1 and CDR2: MGHRA and YSYEKL. This CDR3 region has 15 residues. This CDR3 reads CASSRDSSSGNTIYF. Here the CDR3 DNA reads TGCGCCAGCAGCCGGGACAGCAGCTCTGGAAACACCATATATTTT.

The CDR3 reads CASSQGPYPDTQYF. Here the CDR3 DNA reads TGTGCCAGCAGCCAGGGCCCTTACCCAGATACGCAGTATTTT. The V gene is TRBV27, the J gene TRBJ2-3; possible D gene TRBD1, 5 bases. Trimming removed 6 bases from V and 4 bases from J, with 14 bases in between. The germline V gene encodes CDR1 MNHEY and CDR2 SMNVEV (reference sequence). This CDR3 is built from 14 residues.

The V call is TRBV9, the J call TRBJ2-7; a possible D gene is TRBD1 (7 bases). CDR1 is SGDLS, CDR2 YYNGEE, per germline. The CDR3 runs to 14 residues. The germline V and J ends were trimmed by 4 bases and 5 bases, with 16 bases remaining between them. CDR3 sequence: CASSPPGGGNEQYF. In DNA form, the CDR3 reads TGTGCCAGCAGCCCCCCAGGAGGGGGCAACGAGCAGTACTTC.

The chain joins TRBV15 to TRBJ1-4, with TRBD1 matching 9 bases. V shed 0 bases and J 3 bases; nucleotides not matched to a gene: 2. CDR1 LNHNV and CDR2 YYDKDF come from the germline V gene (reference sequence). This CDR3 spans 16 amino acids. The CDR3 coding sequence is TGTGCCACCAGCAGAGATGGGGACAGGGCTAATGAAAAACTGTTTTTT. Amino acid sequence: CATSRDGDRANEKLFF.